One T cell receptor (beta chain) is described in this entry. The antigen is not known. This sample is drawn from a study of T cell responses to AZD1222 COVID-19 vaccine. The germline V gene has CDR1 ENHRY and CDR2 SYGVKD. Trimming removed 0 bases from V and 4 bases from J, with 11 bases in between. CDR3 length equals 15 residues. The table came from immunoSEQ multiplex PCR; TCRdb's copy has only in-frame clones and leaves some out. The table shows some 120,000 clones, with 75% to 90% occurring only once. Notes on the study in general: Distributed over spike, vaccine-associated CD4 TCRs predominated at 160-218 and 743-854. Seropositivity was recorded at baseline in only six AZD1222 recipients. Variant regions that are unmutated are reportedly the target of nearly half of spike-specific TCRs.

The input for sequencing was peripheral blood, taken on day 0 of MenACWY control vaccination. The chain employs TRBV10-3 and TRBJ2-3, with D unclear. This TCR was sampled from an adult in good health. DNA of the CDR3: TGTGCCATCAGTGAGTCGATTTCTAGTTCAGATACGCAGTATTTT. Residues: CAISESISSSDTQYF.